The 27 T cell receptor beta chains below were found in one sample sequenced in a study of CD8+CD57+ T cells in acquired aplastic anemia. According to the study, genomic DNA was the template for TCR beta VDJ and CDR3 profiling. TCRdb re-derived calls from the reads in MiXCR, one entry per CDR3 protein. The sample lists about 270,000 distinct CDR3 sequences, approximately 55% occurring once. Material for sequencing was sorted CD4+, CD8+, or CD8+CD57+ T cells (not recorded which) from PBMCs. Receptor source: a human donor with severe aplastic anemia or a healthy control (not recorded which).

This clonotype has at least ten counts. V gene TRBV7-8 combines with J gene TRBJ2-3, with unresolved D. Germline assignment: CDR1 SGHVS and CDR2 FQNEAQ. Trimming pared 2 bases from V and 2 bases from J, leaving 8 bases between. The CDR3 covers 14 residues. As DNA, the CDR3 is TGTGCCAGCAGCTTACGGCACCCCACAGATACGCAGTATTTT. Its translation: CASSLRHPTDTQYF.

J is TRBJ1-6 and V is TRBV7-2, with TRBD1 matching over 9 bases. Per the germline V gene, CDR1 is SGHTA and CDR2 is FQGNSA. Trimming cost V 4 bases and J 13 bases; bases outside gene matches: 8. The CDR3 runs 14 residues. This CDR3 reads CASSWRGQGLPLHF. The CDR3, as DNA: TGTGCCAGCAGCTGGCGGGGACAGGGTCTCCCCCTCCACTTT.

The CDR3 DNA sequence: TGTGCCAGCAGTACCCAGGGGGCAGGTGAGGAGACCCAGTACTTC. It encodes CASSTQGAGEETQYF. This chain connects TRBV12-3 or TRBV12-4 to TRBJ2-5; 8 bases line up with TRBD1. With 5 bases clipped from V and 5 bases from J, the junction kept 10 bases outside the gene matches. The length of the CDR3 is 15 residues.

This clonotype occurred once. This rearrangement joins TRBV7-3 to TRBJ2-1; the D gene is possibly TRBD1 (6 bases). The length of the CDR3 is 15 residues. V lost 5 bases to trimming and J lost 4 bases, with 15 bases between them. In germline, CDR1 is SGHTA, CDR2 FQGTGA. CDR3: CASSPRTDRYNEQFF. The CDR3, as DNA: TGTGCCAGCAGCCCGAGGACAGATCGATACAATGAGCAGTTCTTC.

V is TRBV5-6 and J is TRBJ2-7; 9 bases are a match to TRBD1. From germline, CDR1 is SGHDT and CDR2 YYEEEE. Unmatched junction bases numbered 10, after V lost 3 bases and J lost 6 bases. This CDR3 is built from 15 residues. The CDR3 DNA reads as TGTGCCAGCAGCTGGGGGACAGGGTTGGTAGGCGAGCAGTACTTC. Translation gives CASSWGTGLVGEQYF.

This chain connects TRBV10-3 to TRBJ2-7; D may be TRBD2 (5 bases). The germline V gene encodes CDR1 ENHRY and CDR2 SYGVKD. The CDR3 contains 14 residues. Trimming stripped 10 bases from V and 9 bases from J, with 25 bases between. CDR3 bases: TGTGCCAGCAGACCCGGCCACTCGCGGGCCGGGCAGTACTTC. This gives the protein CASRPGHSRAGQYF.

This clonotype was recorded at least ten times. The chain has TRBV15 and TRBJ2-2; a possible D gene is TRBD2 (5 bases). V dropped 1 base and J dropped 4 bases, with 16 bases sitting between them. The germline V gene encodes CDR1 LNHNV and CDR2 YYDKDF (reference sequence). The CDR3 consists of 17 residues. The CDR3 loop reads CATSRGDHDAGTGELFF. CDR3 nucleotides: TGTGCCACCAGCAGAGGCGACCATGATGCGGGCACCGGGGAGCTGTTTTTT.

CDR3 nucleotide sequence: TGTGCCAGCAGTCGAAAGACCGGGGGCCAAGAGACCCAGTACTTC. Its translation: CASSRKTGGQETQYF. This sequence joins TRBV7-2 and TRBJ2-5; a possible D gene is TRBD2 (6 bases). Germline V gene data show CDR1 as SGHTA and CDR2 as FQGNSA. Trimming shortened V by 6 bases and J by 1 base, and 15 bases separated the two germline ends. CDR3 length equals 15 residues.

In its sample, this clonotype was seen once. The chain employs TRBV20-1 and TRBJ2-2; no reliable D call. Germline V gene sequence: CDR1 DFQATT, CDR2 SNEGSKA (reference sequence). The CDR3 totals 16 residues. V gave up 0 bases and J gave up 1 base, with 12 bases separating them. This CDR3 reads CSARDRKDGNTGELFF. DNA for the CDR3: TGCAGTGCTAGAGATCGTAAGGACGGGAACACCGGGGAGCTGTTTTTT.

This clonotype was counted at least ten times. The CDR3 protein is CASSVRDSTYGYTF. The CDR3 region has the DNA TGTGCCAGCAGCGTGCGGGACAGTACCTATGGCTACACCTTC. This sequence joins TRBV9 and TRBJ1-2; 7 nucleotides align to TRBD1. J lost 4 bases, V lost 2 bases, and 5 bases had no gene match. Germline lookup yields CDR1 SGDLS and CDR2 YYNGEE. The CDR3 is 14 residues long.

A remark on this clonotype: It may be a read error: a sequence one base away is much more abundant. This likely comes from a read error, as the CDR3 has no conserved phenylalanine or tryptophan at its end. The gene calls are TRBV6-2 or TRBV6-3 and TRBJ2-7; no reliable D call. V gave up 0 bases and J gave up 1 base, with 7 bases separating them. The CDR3 loop spans 14 amino acids. Germline V CDR1 and CDR2: MNHEY, SVGEGT. CDR3 amino acids: CASSYSTDSYEQYL. CDR3 nucleotides: TGTGCCAGCAGTTACTCGACGGATTCCTACGAGCAGTACCTC.

The chain couples TRBV20-1 to TRBJ2-2; no clear D gene. The germline gives CDR1 DFQATT, CDR2 SNEGSKA (reference sequence). The V end lost 3 bases, the J end lost 1 base, and 6 bases lay between the germline ends. This CDR3 comprises 13 residues. The CDR3, as DNA: TGCAGTGCTAGTTCAAAGAACACCGGGGAGCTGTTTTTT. It specifies CSASSKNTGELFF.

This clonotype showed up just a few times. Being one base from a much bigger clone, this may be a read error. J is TRBJ1-2 and V is TRBV4-2, with 9 bases identical to TRBD1. The V segment lost 0 bases and the J segment 4 bases; nucleotides outside the gene matches: 9. The CDR3 consists of 17 residues. CDR1 is LGHNA, CDR2 YNFKEQ, per germline. CDR3 sequence (DNA): TGTGCCAGCAGCCAAGACGTCCGGGACAGGGTGGTCTATGGCTACACCTTC. As protein: CASSQDVRDRVVYGYTF.

This clonotype has just a few counts. The chain is built from TRBV19 and TRBJ1-1, with D possibly TRBD1 on 6 matching bases. CDR1 LNHDA and CDR2 SQIVND come from the germline V gene (reference sequence). This CDR3 spans 11 amino acids. Trimming cost V 7 bases and J 8 bases, with 11 bases left between them. CDR3 sequence: CASNTRGEAFF. The CDR3 DNA reads as TGTGCCAGTAACACTAGGGGGGAAGCTTTCTTT.

This clonotype was seen a handful of times. The V call is TRBV10-1, the J call TRBJ2-2; D call uncertain. V lost 6 bases and J 4 bases, leaving 9 bases between the germline ends. Germline V lookup: CDR1 WNHNN, CDR2 SYGVQD (reference sequence). The CDR3 contains 13 residues. The CDR3 bases are TGCGCCAGCAGCGGCAGCATCACCGGGGAGCTGTTTTTT. It is translated as CASSGSITGELFF.

This clonotype was seen ten or more times. The chain has TRBV18 and TRBJ2-7, with TRBD1 identical over 7 bases. J gave up 0 bases and V 6 bases, and 8 bases lay outside the gene matches. The CDR3 contains 15 residues. Germline values: CDR1 KGHSH, CDR2 LQKENI. This CDR3 reads CASSPTGDSSYEQYF. The CDR3 DNA reads as TGTGCCAGCTCGCCCACCGGGGACAGCTCCTACGAGCAGTACTTC. Combining the CDR3 with reference TRBV18 and TRBJ2-7 gives the whole variable domain NAGVMQNPRHLVRRRGQEARLRCSPMKGHSHVYWYRQLPEEGLKFMVYLQKENIIDESGMPKERFSAEFPKEGPSILRIQQVVRGDSAAYFCASSPTGDSSYEQYFGPGTRLTVT.

The chain couples TRBV20-1 to TRBJ2-7; 9 bases fit TRBD1. The assigned J gene may be wrong: the sequence end matches TRBJ2-1 better. This CDR3 comprises 13 residues. CDR1 is DFQATT, CDR2 SNEGSKA, per germline (reference sequence). Written as DNA, the CDR3 is TGCAGTGCCCTCGGGACAGGGTCCAATGAGCAGTTCTTC. Its translation: CSALGTGSNEQFF.

This clonotype was counted ten times or more. The V call is TRBV7-6, the J call TRBJ2-7, with 9 positions matching TRBD2. Germline V gives CDR1 SGHVS, CDR2 FNYEAQ. The CDR3 contains 15 residues. V shed 0 bases and J 3 bases; nucleotides not matched to a gene: 3. CDR3 nucleotides: TGTGCCAGCAGCTTAGCTAGCGGGGGAGTCTACGAGCAGTACTTC. This encodes CASSLASGGVYEQYF. Variable domain in full (rest from reference TRBV7-6 and TRBJ2-7): GAGVSQSPRYKVTKRGQDVALRCDPISGHVSLYWYRQALGQGPEFLTYFNYEAQQDKSGLPNDRFSAERPEGSISTLTIQRTEQRDSAMYRCASSLASGGVYEQYFGPGTRLTVT.

The V call is TRBV11-2, the J call TRBJ1-1, with 7 bases aligning to TRBD1. From germline, CDR1 is SGHAT and CDR2 FQNNGV. The V and J ends lost 8 bases and 3 bases, in that order; junction bases with no gene match: 3. The CDR3 loop spans 12 amino acids. The CDR3 coding sequence is TGTGCCAGCGAGGGGGCGTACACTGAAGCTTTCTTT. It encodes CASEGAYTEAFF.

The J gene is TRBJ2-5, the V gene TRBV29-1; 12 bases agree with TRBD1. Germline V gives CDR1 SQVTM, CDR2 ANQGSEA. The CDR3 is made up of 16 amino acids. V lost 4 bases to trimming and J lost 4 bases; unmatched junction nucleotides: 10. The DNA of the CDR3 is TGCAGCGTTGTATCATGGGACAGGGGGCGCACAGAGACCCAGTACTTC. Protein product: CSVVSWDRGRTETQYF.

This clonotype has more than one count but fewer than ten. The chain recombines TRBV20-1 with TRBJ1-1; TRBD1 matches at 7 bases. Germline trimming cut 4 bases from V and 2 bases from J; bases unmatched to any gene: 7. Germline values: CDR1 DFQATT, CDR2 SNEGSKA (reference sequence). CDR3 size: 14 residues. CDR3 DNA sequence: TGCAGTGCTACTACCGACAGGGTAAACACTGAAGCTTTCTTT. Amino acid sequence: CSATTDRVNTEAFF.

The chain links TRBV5-5 to TRBJ2-3, with D uncertain. The J call could be wrong; TRBJ1-5 is a better fit for the DNA end. The germline V gene has CDR1 SGHKS and CDR2 YYEKEE (reference sequence). CDR3 length equals 17 residues. The CDR3 region is CASSVIISGYATDTQHF. Here the CDR3 DNA reads TGTGCCAGCAGCGTTATCATTAGCGGGTACGCCACAGATACGCAGCATTTT.

The chain links TRBV7-9 to TRBJ2-3; 8 bases line up with TRBD1. V trimming: 4 bases; J trimming: 2 bases; junction bases outside the gene matches: 14. CDR3 length: 18 residues. Per the germline V gene, CDR1 is SEHNR and CDR2 is FQNEAQ (reference sequence). CDR3 loop: CASSSPGVGQGPTDTQYF. The CDR3 bases are TGTGCCAGCAGCTCCCCGGGAGTAGGACAGGGACCCACAGATACGCAGTATTTT.

DNA of the CDR3: TGCAGTGCTATCAATCTCCAAACAGCTTCCTATGGCTACACCTTC. Amino acids: CSAINLQTASYGYTF. The V gene is TRBV20-1, the J gene TRBJ1-2; D is unclear. V gave up 4 bases and J gave up 4 bases, with 19 bases separating them. Germline V lookup: CDR1 DFQATT, CDR2 SNEGSKA (reference sequence). There are 15 residues in the CDR3.

Of note for this clonotype: It may be a read error: a sequence one base away is much more abundant. The V gene is TRBV27, the J gene TRBJ2-7; 8 nucleotides agree with TRBD1. The CDR3 length is 13 residues. Germline loops: CDR1 MNHEY, CDR2 SMNVEV (reference sequence). The ends lost 10 bases at V and 1 base at J; junction bases unmatched: 6. This CDR3 is CATGGRPSYEQYF. The CDR3 coding sequence is TGTGCCACAGGGGGCAGGCCATCCTACGAGCAGTACTTC.

CDR3 DNA: TGTGCCATCAGTGACTCAGGGAGCAATCAGCCCCAGCATTTT. It is translated as CAISDSGSNQPQHF. V is TRBV10-3 and J is TRBJ1-5; perhaps TRBD1 as D (5 bases). Germline-derived CDR1 and CDR2 are ENHRY and SYGVKD. This CDR3 has 14 amino acids. V lost 3 bases and J lost 1, with 7 bases in between.

The rearrangement links TRBV2 to TRBJ2-3; D possibly corresponds to TRBD2 (5 bases). Germline-derived CDR1 and CDR2 are SNHLY and FYNNEI. V lost 2 bases to trimming and J lost 2 bases, with 11 bases between them. The CDR3 covers 15 residues. CDR3 DNA: TGTGCCAGCAGTGAAAGCGGCGCCTTCACAGATACGCAGTATTTT. Protein product: CASSESGAFTDTQYF.